The T cell receptor beta chain described here comes from a study of T cells after yellow fever vaccination. The 5'RACE template-switching step produced TCR cDNA and added a universal primer site and UMIs. TCRdb analysed the 5' RACE reads with MiXCR anew, one entry per CDR3 protein. The sample lists around 400,000 distinct CDR3 sequences; approximately 10% were seen once. In this sample, this clonotype turned up a few times. Its antigen is undetermined. V was pared by 6 bases and J by 5 bases, with 7 bases of the junction left unmatched. The CDR3 totals 14 residues. Germline V gives CDR1 SQVTM, CDR2 ANQGSEA. Study-level results: There was a small share of clonotypes that showed up in both the CD4 and CD8 compartments.

The sequences come from PBMCs, collected on the day of the first yellow fever vaccination. The receptor was isolated from a man in his late teens or twenties who received the YFV17D yellow fever vaccine. V and J are TRBV29-1 and TRBJ2-3; TRBD2 agrees at 11 bases. CDR3 in amino acids: CSVIAGGPGDTQYF. In DNA form, the CDR3 reads TGCAGCGTAATAGCGGGGGGGCCGGGAGATACGCAGTATTTT.